What follows are 24 T cell receptor beta chains derived from one specimen sequenced in a study of T cells in Graves' hyperthyroidism and ophthalmopathy. RNA transcripts provided the source from which TCR beta CDR3 regions were amplified. A first-round RT-PCR of the TCR CDR3 used the HTBI primer set. One entry per CDR3 protein, called by TCRdb with MiXCR from the multiplex PCR reads. The sample contains hundreds of thousands of distinct CDR3 sequences, more than 15% of which appear only once. The source material was blood. All receptors come from a woman aged 40-49 years with Graves' ophthalmopathy.

This clonotype was counted ten times or more. The chain is built from TRBV5-1 and TRBJ2-3, with 7 bases that match TRBD2. This CDR3 spans 13 amino acids. CDR1 and CDR2 (germline): SGHRS, YFSETQ. Trimming at V came to 5 bases and at J to 2 bases, leaving 2 bases not matched to a gene. The CDR3 loop reads CASSQRDTDTQYF. For the CDR3, the DNA is TGCGCCAGCAGTCAGCGGGACACAGATACGCAGTATTTT.

The sample holds many counts of this clonotype. V is TRBV20-1 and J is TRBJ2-7; 8 bases map to TRBD2. V was pared by 5 bases and J by 2 bases, with 8 bases of the junction left unmatched. The CDR3 totals 14 residues. The V gene's germline CDR1 is DFQATT and CDR2 SNEGSKA (reference sequence). In nucleotides, the CDR3 is TGCAGTGCTCCCGGGGGGGCAGCCGCCTACGAGCAGTACTTC. Translating gives CSAPGGAAAYEQYF.

The chain joins TRBV2 to TRBJ1-1; 8 bases map to TRBD1. The ends lost 4 bases at V and 6 bases at J; junction bases unmatched: 4. CDR3 length equals 13 residues. The germline CDR1 and CDR2 sequences are SNHLY and FYNNEI. CDR3: CASSVQGGAEAFF. The CDR3 bases are TGTGCCAGCAGTGTACAGGGGGGCGCTGAAGCTTTCTTT.

The V and J genes are TRBV7-8 and TRBJ2-1; the match to TRBD2 covers 8 bases. The CDR3 runs to 15 residues. With 3 bases clipped from V and 9 bases from J, the junction kept 10 bases outside the gene matches. CDR1 and CDR2 (germline): SGHVS, FQNEAQ. The CDR3 DNA sequence: TGTGCCAGCAGCTTCTGGACTAGCCACAACGGTGAGCAGTTCTTC. Amino acid sequence: CASSFWTSHNGEQFF.

There are many counts of this clonotype. Here the CDR3 reads CSARPSTGVVNSPLHF. CDR3 bases: TGCAGTGCTAGACCCTCAACAGGGGTTGTCAACTCACCCCTCCACTTT. The chain is built from TRBV20-1 and TRBJ1-6; TRBD1 matches 7 bases. Per the germline V gene, CDR1 is DFQATT and CDR2 is SNEGSKA (reference sequence). Unmatched junction bases numbered 14, after V lost 2 bases and J lost 10 bases. This CDR3 is 16 amino acids long.

This clonotype was seen repeatedly, ten times or more. The chain is built from TRBV28 and TRBJ2-7; unclear D gene. Germline V CDR1 and CDR2: MDHEN, SYDVKM. Trimming removed 6 bases from V and 3 bases from J, with 12 bases in between. This CDR3 has 13 amino acids. For the CDR3, the DNA is TGTGCCAGCAGGGGAATAACAAGCTACGAGCAGTACTTC. Its protein product is CASRGITSYEQYF.

This clonotype was counted many times. The V and J genes are TRBV18 and TRBJ2-3; D possibly uses TRBD1 or TRBD2 (6 bases each). The germline V gene encodes CDR1 KGHSH and CDR2 LQKENI. This CDR3 region has 14 residues. V lost 3 bases, J lost 6 bases, and 13 bases lay in between. The CDR3 DNA reads TGTGCCAGCTCACCTAAACTGGGGGGCGATACGCAGTATTTT. Its protein is CASSPKLGGDTQYF.

This clonotype was counted only a few times. The chain combines TRBV30 with TRBJ1-3, with D unclear. Per the germline V gene, CDR1 is GTSNPN and CDR2 is SVGIG (reference sequence). The CDR3 loop spans 16 amino acids. V lost 2 bases, J lost 4 bases, and 18 bases lay in between. The DNA of the CDR3 is TGTGCCTGGAGTCTCCGACTCGGTTCGAGAGGAAACACCATATATTTT. This codes for CAWSLRLGSRGNTIYF.

This clonotype was seen at least ten times. The rearrangement links TRBV6-1 to TRBJ1-6; 9 bases match TRBD1. Germline trimming cut 7 bases from V and 5 bases from J; bases unmatched to any gene: 21. CDR1 and CDR2 from the germline V gene are MNHNS and SASEGT. The CDR3 runs to 20 residues. As DNA, the CDR3 is TGTGCCAGCACCCTAGTCGCGGGACAGGGCGCCGCGGGCAATAATTCACCCCTCCACTTT. Translation gives CASTLVAGQGAAGNNSPLHF.

Ten or more counts support this clonotype. The genes are TRBV18 and TRBJ2-2; 8 nucleotides agree with TRBD2. Germline V gives CDR1 KGHSH, CDR2 LQKENI. The CDR3 totals 15 residues. CDR3 sequence: CGTTSVSANTGELFF. Written as DNA, the CDR3 is TGTGGGACGACTAGCGTGTCAGCGAACACCGGGGAGCTGTTTTTT.

This clonotype showed up many times. J is TRBJ2-3 and V is TRBV20-1; 12 positions agree with TRBD2. V trimming: 6 bases; J trimming: 5 bases; junction bases outside the gene matches: 9. CDR3 length: 15 residues. Germline CDR1 is DFQATT and CDR2 is SNEGSKA (reference sequence). In DNA, the CDR3 is TGCAGTGCCAAGACTAGCGGGAGAGGGGTAGATACGCAGTATTTT. Encoded protein: CSAKTSGRGVDTQYF.

This clonotype was counted many times. The chain links TRBV5-1 to TRBJ2-7; no definite D call. Trimming shortened V by 0 bases and J by 3 bases, and 10 bases separated the two germline ends. The CDR3 has 14 residues. Germline assignment: CDR1 SGHRS and CDR2 YFSETQ. The CDR3 nucleotides read TGCGCCAGCAGCTTGGAGGTCTCCCTCTACGAGCAGTACTTC. This gives the protein CASSLEVSLYEQYF.

There are a few counts of this clonotype. The V gene is TRBV7-9, the J gene TRBJ2-3; D is uncertain. Germline V gene sequence: CDR1 SEHNR, CDR2 FQNEAQ (reference sequence). V shed 6 bases and J shed 0 bases, with 13 bases lying between them. The CDR3 contains 15 residues. CDR3 DNA sequence: TGTGCCAGCAGTGAAACCCGTACTAGCACAGATACGCAGTATTTT. Residues: CASSETRTSTDTQYF.

This clonotype occurred a few times. The J gene is TRBJ2-5, the V gene TRBV13; possible D gene TRBD2, 7 bases. The CDR3 has 18 amino acids. Trimming left V 7 bases short and J 3 bases short, with 27 bases between. Germline assignment: CDR1 PRHDT and CDR2 FYEKMQ (reference sequence). In nucleotides, the CDR3 is TGTGCCAGCACCTTTAGGCGGGGGCGCCTCATTGACAAAGAGACCCAGTACTTC. Its translation: CASTFRRGRLIDKETQYF.

This clonotype was observed many times. The genes are TRBV4-1 and TRBJ1-1, with 9 bases fitting TRBD1. This CDR3 spans 12 amino acids. V gave up 4 bases and J gave up 11 bases; unmatched junction bases: 5. CDR1 is MGHRA, CDR2 YSYEKL, per germline. CDR3 protein: CASSPAGTGAFF. For the CDR3, the DNA is TGCGCCAGCAGCCCCGCCGGGACAGGGGCTTTCTTT.

The rearrangement links TRBV10-3 to TRBJ1-4; D is possibly TRBD1 (5 bases). V was pared by 2 bases and J by 5 bases, with 12 bases between. Germline V gives CDR1 ENHRY, CDR2 SYGVKD. The CDR3 has 15 amino acids. CDR3: CAISEGGLKNEKLFF. The DNA of the CDR3 is TGTGCCATCAGTGAGGGGGGACTGAAGAATGAAAAACTGTTTTTT.

This clonotype was found a few times. The genes are TRBV7-8 and TRBJ2-7; a weak D match, TRBD2 (6 bases). Germline lookup yields CDR1 SGHVS and CDR2 FQNEAQ. The CDR3 consists of 14 residues. With 5 bases removed from V and 6 bases from J, the gap between germline ends came to 17 bases. CDR3 residues: CASSANLGRGEQYF. The CDR3 nucleotides read TGTGCCAGCAGCGCCAACCTGGGGCGGGGCGAGCAGTACTTC.

This clonotype was picked up a small number of times. V gene TRBV5-5 combines with J gene TRBJ2-2; D unresolved. The CDR3 loop spans 15 amino acids. Germline V gene data show CDR1 as SGHKS and CDR2 as YYEKEE (reference sequence). V shed 1 base and J shed 5 bases, with 12 bases lying between them. CDR3 bases: TGTGCCAGCAGCTTGAATGGCGCTCGAACCGGGGAGCTGTTTTTT. Translated: CASSLNGARTGELFF.

The chain employs TRBV12-3 or TRBV12-4 and TRBJ2-4; TRBD2 matches 11 bases. This CDR3 comprises 15 residues. V was pared by 5 bases and J by 8 bases, with 8 bases of the junction left unmatched. The CDR3 DNA sequence: TGTGCCAGCAGTACCAATCCGACTAGCGGGGACATTCAGTACTTC. As protein: CASSTNPTSGDIQYF.

This clonotype has only a few counts. The chain couples TRBV18 to TRBJ1-3; D possibly corresponds to TRBD1 (6 bases). V lost 3 bases and J 4 bases, leaving 16 bases between the germline ends. Germline V gene lookup returns CDR1 KGHSH and CDR2 LQKENI. This CDR3 is built from 16 residues. The CDR3 nucleotides are TGTGCCAGCTCACCGAGGGGGGATCCCATCGGAAACACCATATATTTT. Translated: CASSPRGDPIGNTIYF.

This clonotype was picked up many times. The chain couples TRBV3-1 to TRBJ1-3; tentatively, D is TRBD1 (5 bases). Trimming removed 0 bases from V and 0 bases from J, with 12 bases in between. Per germline, CDR1 LGHDT and CDR2 YNNKEL (reference sequence). The CDR3 totals 17 residues. CDR3 sequence: CASSQDYTGGSGNTIYF. CDR3 nucleotide sequence: TGTGCCAGCAGCCAAGATTATACGGGGGGCTCTGGAAACACCATATATTTT.

This clonotype has at least ten counts. This chain connects TRBV2 to TRBJ2-3; maybe TRBD2 (7 bases). CDR1 is SNHLY, CDR2 FYNNEI, per germline. Trimming stripped 3 bases from V and 0 bases from J, with 13 bases between. This CDR3 spans 16 amino acids. The CDR3 sequence is CASSDRGRGSTDTQYF. The DNA of the CDR3 is TGTGCCAGCAGTGATCGGGGGCGGGGGAGCACAGATACGCAGTATTTT.

The V call is TRBV4-2, the J call TRBJ1-1, with D maybe TRBD1 (6 bases). Germline lookup yields CDR1 LGHNA and CDR2 YNFKEQ. Between the trimmed V and J ends, which lost 2 bases and 4 bases, there was a span of 17 bases. The CDR3 has 16 amino acids. CDR3 nucleotides: TGTGCCAGCAGCCAAATGGGGGGGGCTCTGGCCACTGAAGCTTTCTTT. It specifies CASSQMGGALATEAFF.

This chain links TRBV19 with TRBJ2-3; no reliable D call. Trimming cost V 4 bases and J 2 bases, with 7 bases left between them. CDR1 and CDR2 from the germline V gene are LNHDA and SQIVND (reference sequence). CDR3 length equals 13 residues. CDR3 sequence: CASSRLNTDTQYF. CDR3 DNA sequence: TGTGCCAGTAGTAGGCTTAACACAGATACGCAGTATTTT.